The subject of this entry is one TCR beta chain. Its antigen is not identified. Template switching created a universal primer site, and the cDNA included unique molecular identifiers. Using its own MiXCR run on the 5' RACE reads, TCRdb lists one record per CDR3 protein. Counted here are around 280,000 distinct CDR3 sequences, around 8.8% occurring once; the ten biggest clones make up about 2.1%. V lost 3 bases and J 2 bases, leaving 12 bases between the germline ends. Germline V CDR1 and CDR2: LNHDA, SQIVND (reference sequence). The CDR3 runs to 15 residues. This sample stems from a study of identical twins. General study points: Analyses based on zero insertions could be partly confounded by invariant MAIT and iNKT cells. Sequences that were beta out-of-frame showed weaker excess twin sharing. There was an excess of low generation probability in the out-of-frame alpha sequences that twins shared.

The same sample was also used in a study of yellow fever vaccine responses in identical twins.

V gene TRBV19 combines with J gene TRBJ2-3; a possible D gene is TRBD2 (6 bases). The sequence derives from a woman aged 18-35 years in good health. The sample taken for sequencing was memory (CD45RO+) T cells sorted from blood. The CDR3 loop is CASSIGGYPTDTQYF. The CDR3 DNA reads TGTGCCAGTAGTATTGGGGGGTATCCCACAGATACGCAGTATTTT.